This TCR beta chain was recovered during a study of blood T cell repertoires in COVID-19. Whole-study context: Acute and convalescent COVID-19 samples came from the United States, Italy and Spain. The cDNA or gDNA used as material had been derived from T cells, B-cell-depleted T cells, or PBMCs.

In the original workflow: Amplification of reference gene primers provided the estimated nucleated cell counts. Sequencing was performed with immunoSEQ multiplex PCR; in TCRdb, only in-frame clones are kept and a portion is missing. The V and J calls and clone size were taken over from that table, and D and trimming were inferred from the DNA. Of about 99,000 clones listed, less than 85% were seen once; the top ten hold around 18%. Germline CDR1 and CDR2: SGHAT and FQNNGV. This CDR3 contains 15 residues. V lost 4 bases to trimming and J lost 7 bases; unmatched junction nucleotides: 7. The clonotype comes from a woman of 80 years or more with active or convalescent COVID-19. The V call is TRBV11-2, the J call TRBJ1-6, with 7 bases matching TRBD1. Material: peripheral blood. The CDR3 nucleotides are TGTGCCAGCAGCTACCTGACAGGGAACAATTCACCCCTCCACTTT. This codes for CASSYLTGNNSPLHF.